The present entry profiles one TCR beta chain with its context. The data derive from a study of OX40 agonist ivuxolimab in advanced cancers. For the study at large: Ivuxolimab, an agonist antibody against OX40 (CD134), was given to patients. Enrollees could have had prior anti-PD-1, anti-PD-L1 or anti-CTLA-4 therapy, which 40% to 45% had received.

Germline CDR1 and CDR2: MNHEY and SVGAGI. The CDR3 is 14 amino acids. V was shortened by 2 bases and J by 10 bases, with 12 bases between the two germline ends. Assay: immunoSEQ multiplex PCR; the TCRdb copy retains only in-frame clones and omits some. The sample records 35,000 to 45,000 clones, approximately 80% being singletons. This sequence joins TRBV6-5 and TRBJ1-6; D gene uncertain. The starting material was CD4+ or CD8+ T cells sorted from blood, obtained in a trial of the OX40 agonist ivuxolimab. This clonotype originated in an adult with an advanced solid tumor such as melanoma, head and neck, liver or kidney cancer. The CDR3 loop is CASSYGIAASPLHF. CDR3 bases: TGTGCCAGCAGTTACGGGATAGCGGCGTCACCCCTCCACTTT.